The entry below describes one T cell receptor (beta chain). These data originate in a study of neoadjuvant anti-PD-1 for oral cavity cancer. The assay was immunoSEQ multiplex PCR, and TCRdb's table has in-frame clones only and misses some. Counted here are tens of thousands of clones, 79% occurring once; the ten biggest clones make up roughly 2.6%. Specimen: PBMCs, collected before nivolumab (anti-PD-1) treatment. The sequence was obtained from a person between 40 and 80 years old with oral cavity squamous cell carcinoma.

As DNA, the CDR3 is TGCGCCAGCAGCCAAACTAGCGGGAGGAACGAGCAGTACTTC. Translation: CASSQTSGRNEQYF. V gene TRBV4-1 combines with J gene TRBJ2-7, with 12 bases identical to TRBD2. There are 14 residues in the CDR3. Germline trimming cut 2 bases from V and 5 bases from J; bases unmatched to any gene: 1. The germline gives CDR1 MGHRA, CDR2 YSYEKL.